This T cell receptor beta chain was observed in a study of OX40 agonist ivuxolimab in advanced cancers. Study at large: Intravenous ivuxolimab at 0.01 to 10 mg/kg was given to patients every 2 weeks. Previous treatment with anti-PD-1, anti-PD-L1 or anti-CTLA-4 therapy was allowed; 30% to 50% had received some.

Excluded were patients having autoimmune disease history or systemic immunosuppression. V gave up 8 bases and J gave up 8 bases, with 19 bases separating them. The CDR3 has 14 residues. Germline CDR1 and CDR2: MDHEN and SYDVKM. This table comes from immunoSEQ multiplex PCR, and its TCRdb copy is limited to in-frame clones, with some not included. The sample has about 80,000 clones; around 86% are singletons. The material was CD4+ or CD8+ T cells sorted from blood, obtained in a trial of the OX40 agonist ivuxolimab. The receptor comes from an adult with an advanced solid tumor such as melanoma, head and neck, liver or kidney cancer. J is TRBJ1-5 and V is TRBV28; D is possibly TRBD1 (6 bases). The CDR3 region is CASSLGGAKKPQHF. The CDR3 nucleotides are TGTGCCAGCTCACTAGGGGGGGCTAAAAAGCCCCAGCATTTT.